The rows below give T cell receptor beta chains drawn from one sample of a study of blood T cells in healthy people across ages. TCRdb re-derived calls from the 5' RACE reads in MiXCR, one entry per CDR3 protein. The repertoire includes approximately 600,000 distinct CDR3 sequences, 58% of them detected once, and 35% to 40% sits in the top ten. Sequencing used blood. The receptors were gathered from a man aged 60 to 75 in good health. The CDR3 runs from the conserved cysteine through the conserved F or W. A D gene is named only where the DNA matches it firmly. Clone sizes are given selectively: once, few, many, or a class where the clone is expanded.

D	size	length	V	J	DNA	CDR3
.	.	15	TRBV5-6	TRBJ2-7	TGTGCCAGCAGCCCGGGACCGGGGGTCGTCTACGAGCAGTACTTC	CASSPGPGVVYEQYF
.	many	15	TRBV27	TRBJ1-1	TGTGCCAGCAGTTCAGCGGGACGGCAGAACACTGAAGCTTTCTTT	CASSSAGRQNTEAFF
TRBD2	many	13	TRBV20-1	TRBJ2-1	TGCAGTGCTAGAGATCTCGGGGGGGCCGAGCAGTTCTTC	CSARDLGGAEQFF
.	.	14	TRBV5-4	TRBJ2-1	TGTGCCAGCAGCCCGGACGGATCCTACAATGAGCAGTTCTTC	CASSPDGSYNEQFF
.	.	16	TRBV6-5	TRBJ1-6	TGTGCCAGCAGTTACGAACCGGGAACGGCCGGGTCACCCCTCCACTTT	CASSYEPGTAGSPLHF
.	.	14	TRBV6-6	TRBJ1-6	TGTGCCAGCAGTCGTACAGGGTTGGGTTCACCCCTCCACTTT	CASSRTGLGSPLHF
TRBD2	.	15	TRBV12-3/TRBV12-4	TRBJ2-1	TGTGCCAGCAGTTCAGGACTAGCTGTGGGCAATGAGCAGTTCTTC	CASSSGLAVGNEQFF
.	few	10	TRBV6-6	TRBJ2-1	TGTGCCAGCAGCCGGGGGGAGCAGTTCTTC	CASSRGEQFF
.	few	13	TRBV18	TRBJ2-7	TGTGCCAGCTCACCACCGGACGGATACGAGCAGTACTTC	CASSPPDGYEQYF
.	.	13	TRBV6-1	TRBJ2-3	TGTGCCAGCCTTTTTCAAGCAATGGATACGCAGTATTTT	CASLFQAMDTQYF
TRBD2	few	15	TRBV5-1	TRBJ2-5	TGCGCCAGCAACGGACGCGGGGGGTTTCAAGAGACCCAGTACTTC	CASNGRGGFQETQYF
.	.	13	TRBV6-2/TRBV6-3	TRBJ2-3	TGTGCCAGCAGTCGCGACAGTTCCTATACGCAGTATTTT	CASSRDSSYTQYF
.	.	13	TRBV6-1	TRBJ2-1	TGTGCCAGCAGTGTAGGAGAGGGCTATGAGCAGTTCTTC	CASSVGEGYEQFF
TRBD1	.	10	TRBV20-1	TRBJ2-5	TGCAGTGCCCACCCGGGACAGGCGTACTTC	CSAHPGQAYF
.	few	15	TRBV4-2	TRBJ1-2	TGTGCCAGCAGCCAAGATCTCGTGGGCACTTATGGCTACACCTTC	CASSQDLVGTYGYTF
TRBD1	.	15	TRBV24-1	TRBJ2-1	TGTGCCACCAGTGCCGGGACAGGGCCTCGAGATGAGCAGTTCTTC	CATSAGTGPRDEQFF
.	.	17	TRBV6-6	TRBJ1-5	TGTGCCAGCAGTTACAAGGTCGGCGGCTATAGCAATCAGCCCCAGCATTTT	CASSYKVGGYSNQPQHF
.	.	14	TRBV28	TRBJ2-1	TGTGCCAGCAGTTTAGCGCAGGGTTGGAATGAGCAGTTCTTC	CASSLAQGWNEQFF
.	few	14	TRBV12-3/TRBV12-4	TRBJ2-5	TGTGCCAGCACCCGAGAGGGACACGGCGAGGCCCAGTACTTC	CASTREGHGEAQYF
.	few	10	TRBV6-5	TRBJ2-1	TGTGCCAGCGGCCAGCCTGAGCAGTTCTTC	CASGQPEQFF
.	few	14	TRBV20-1	TRBJ2-7	TGCAGTGCGAGAGGGACTGGGACAAAGTACGAGCAGTACTTC	CSARGTGTKYEQYF
.	.	13	TRBV20-1	TRBJ2-4	TGCAGTGCTACTATTAGCGGCAAAAACATTCAGTACTTC	CSATISGKNIQYF
TRBD1	once	14	TRBV27	TRBJ1-2	TGTGCCAGCAGCCCAAGACAGGGGGAAACGGGCTACACCTTC	CASSPRQGETGYTF
.	.	13	TRBV27	TRBJ2-3	TGTGCCAGCAGACTCACCGGGACAGATACGCAGTATTTT	CASRLTGTDTQYF
.	.	15	TRBV6-6	TRBJ2-1	TGTGCCAGCAGTTACTCGATGGGGGCCTACAATGAGCAGTTCTTC	CASSYSMGAYNEQFF
.	many	13	TRBV7-2	TRBJ2-3	TGTGCCAGCAGCTTAGGGGTCACAGATACGCAGTATTTT	CASSLGVTDTQYF
.	.	11	TRBV6-1	TRBJ1-1	TGTGCCAGCAGTGAATCGGGGGCGGCTTTCTTT	CASSESGAAFF
.	.	15	TRBV18	TRBJ2-5	TGTGCCAGCGCCCGTATACAGGGTGTCGGAGAGACCCAGTACTTC	CASARIQGVGETQYF
.	.	13	TRBV18	TRBJ2-7	TGTGCCAGCTCACCAATGGACAGATACGAGCAGTACTTC	CASSPMDRYEQYF
TRBD1	many	14	TRBV20-1	TRBJ2-5	TGCAGTGCCACGCCGACCGCGACAGGGGAGACCCAGTACTTC	CSATPTATGETQYF
TRBD2	.	16	TRBV5-6	TRBJ2-7	TGTGCCAGCAGCCAACGCGGGACTAGCGGGGTATCCGAGCAGTACTTC	CASSQRGTSGVSEQYF
TRBD1	once	14	TRBV24-1	TRBJ2-2	TGTGCCACCAGCCGACAGGGGACTTTCGGGGAGCTGTTTTTT	CATSRQGTFGELFF
.	few	13	TRBV27	TRBJ1-1	TGTGCCAGCAGTTTACAGACTCACACTGAAGCTTTCTTT	CASSLQTHTEAFF
TRBD1	few	15	TRBV7-2	TRBJ2-7	TGTGCCAGCAGCCCCCGGACAGGGGGTCATAACGAGCAGTACTTC	CASSPRTGGHNEQYF
TRBD1	.	15	TRBV20-1	TRBJ1-2	TGCAGTGCTCGATTGACGGACAGGTCTAACTATGGCTACACCTTC	CSARLTDRSNYGYTF
.	.	12	TRBV20-1	TRBJ2-4	TGCAGTGCTCGGGATACCAAAAACATTCAGTACTTC	CSARDTKNIQYF
.	.	14	TRBV5-5	TRBJ2-5	TGTGCCGGCAGCTTGGCACAGGCTCCCGGGACCCAGTACTTC	CAGSLAQAPGTQYF
.	.	13	TRBV20-1	TRBJ2-7	TGCAGTGCTATATCCCCTAGCTCCTACGAGCAGTACTTC	CSAISPSSYEQYF
.	few	12	TRBV27	TRBJ2-5	TGTGCCACCCAGAGTTCAGCGGAGACCCAGTACTTC	CATQSSAETQYF
.	few	13	TRBV4-2	TRBJ2-7	TGTGCCAGCAGCCAAGGGACACTGAACGAGCAGTACTTC	CASSQGTLNEQYF
.	.	15	TRBV29-1	TRBJ2-5	TGCAGCGTTGCCCTTACCCGGGATGCACAAGAGACCCAGTACTTC	CSVALTRDAQETQYF
TRBD2	few	17	TRBV4-1	TRBJ2-7	TGCGCCAGCAGTAAACTAGCGGGGGGGTCTGACTCCTACGAGCAGTACTTC	CASSKLAGGSDSYEQYF